Listed below are T cell receptor beta chains from one sample, sequenced in a study of cytomegalovirus exposure and HLA in healthy donors. Sequencing was performed with immunoSEQ multiplex PCR; in TCRdb, only in-frame clones are kept and a portion is missing. The sample contains about 62,000 clones, just under 95% of which appear only once. The sample consisted of PBMCs. These TCRs come from a woman between 18 and 30 years old in good health and CMV-seropositive. The CDR3 runs from the conserved cysteine through the conserved F or W. The D gene is left open where the match is weak. Not every row has a clone size; where given, it reads once, few, many or a size class.

j_gene | v_gene | d_gene | abundance | CDR3aa | CDR3nt
TRBJ2-5 | TRBV10-3 | . | . | CATSRLVQETQYF | TGTGCCACCTCTAGGCTGGTACAAGAGACCCAGTACTTC
TRBJ1-3 | TRBV19 | TRBD1 | . | CASSTWDSGNTIYF | TGTGCCAGTAGTACCTGGGACAGTGGAAACACCATATATTTT
TRBJ2-5 | TRBV7-2 | TRBD2 | . | CASGPGLATETQYF | TGTGCCAGCGGTCCGGGACTAGCAACGGAGACCCAGTACTTC
TRBJ1-5 | TRBV2 | . | . | CASASYNRQPQHF | TGTGCCAGCGCCAGTTATAATCGTCAGCCCCAGCATTTT
TRBJ2-5 | TRBV2 | TRBD2 | . | CASSEGTSGATQYF | TGTGCCAGCAGTGAAGGGACTAGCGGGGCGACCCAGTACTTC
TRBJ2-5 | TRBV5-4 | TRBD2 | . | CASSLGGGRWRETQYF | TGTGCCAGCAGCTTGGGCGGGGGACGTTGGCGGGAGACCCAGTACTTC
TRBJ2-7 | TRBV4-3 | TRBD2 | . | CASSQDWRGSYEQYF | TGCGCCAGCAGCCAAGATTGGCGGGGGAGCTACGAGCAGTACTTC
TRBJ2-7 | TRBV6-5 | . | . | CASSWEERGSYEQYF | TGTGCCAGCAGTTGGGAGGAAAGGGGCTCCTACGAGCAGTACTTC
TRBJ2-3 | TRBV19 | . | . | CASSRSHTGYSDTQYF | TGTGCCAGTAGTCGGAGCCATACAGGGTATTCAGATACGCAGTATTTT
TRBJ2-5 | TRBV7-9 | TRBD1 | . | CASSITGGVYETQYF | TGTGCCAGCAGTATTACAGGGGGCGTTTACGAGACCCAGTACTTC
TRBJ1-2 | TRBV18 | . | . | CASSPPGRGIANYGYTF | TGTGCCAGCTCACCACCGGGCAGGGGAATAGCTAACTATGGCTACACCTTC
TRBJ2-5 | TRBV5-6 | . | once | CASSFRETQYF | TGTGCCAGCAGCTTTAGAGAGACCCAGTACTTC
TRBJ2-1 | TRBV30 | TRBD2 | . | CAWRLPAGGYYNEQFF | TGTGCCTGGAGACTGCCCGCGGGGGGGTACTACAATGAGCAGTTCTTC
TRBJ2-1 | TRBV27 | TRBD2 | . | CASGYGGASYNEQFF | TGTGCCAGCGGGTACGGGGGGGCCTCCTACAATGAGCAGTTCTTC
TRBJ2-1 | TRBV28 | TRBD1 | . | CASRKPGQGYNEQFF | TGTGCCAGCAGGAAACCGGGACAGGGTTACAATGAGCAGTTCTTC
TRBJ1-2 | TRBV7-2 | . | . | CASSSRVQVF | TGTGCCAGCAGCTCGCGGGTTCAAGTCTTC
TRBJ2-1 | TRBV19 | TRBD1 | . | CASSTYRGYSYNEQFF | TGTGCCAGTAGTACCTACAGGGGTTACTCCTACAATGAGCAGTTCTTC
TRBJ1-1 | TRBV10-2 | TRBD1 | . | CASSETQGARAEAFF | TGCGCCAGCAGTGAGACCCAGGGGGCGAGGGCTGAAGCTTTCTTT
TRBJ1-2 | TRBV30 | . | . | CAWSVQNSYGYTF | TGTGCCTGGAGTGTACAGAATTCCTATGGCTACACCTTC
TRBJ2-7 | TRBV28 | . | . | CASSLSGGWDEQYF | TGTGCCAGCAGTTTATCTGGGGGCTGGGACGAGCAGTACTTC
TRBJ2-1 | TRBV5-1 | TRBD2 | . | CASSFAGVRNEQFF | TGCGCCAGCAGCTTTGCGGGAGTTCGCAATGAGCAGTTCTTC
TRBJ1-3 | TRBV7-2 | . | . | CASSPREGVPGNTIYF | TGTGCCAGCAGCCCGAGGGAGGGAGTGCCCGGAAACACCATATATTTT
TRBJ1-2 | TRBV7-8 | . | . | CASSSRLARGDYGYTF | TGTGCCAGCAGCTCCCGCCTGGCTCGGGGAGACTATGGCTACACCTTC
TRBJ2-6 | TRBV4-3 | . | . | CASSPQGGGGANVLTF | TGCGCCAGCAGCCCCCAGGGGGGAGGTGGGGCCAACGTCCTGACTTTC
TRBJ1-1 | TRBV5-6 | TRBD1 | . | CASSSLDRDVTEAFF | TGTGCCAGCAGTTCCTTAGACAGGGATGTTACTGAAGCTTTCTTT
TRBJ2-7 | TRBV19 | TRBD1 | once | CASSPGQGNYEQYF | TGTGCCAGTAGCCCGGGACAGGGAAACTACGAGCAGTACTTC
TRBJ2-3 | TRBV25-1 | . | . | CASRPQTDTQYF | TGTGCCAGCAGGCCCCAGACAGATACGCAGTATTTT
TRBJ1-1 | TRBV7-2 | TRBD1 | . | CASSRDSLNTEAFF | TGTGCCAGCAGCCGGGACAGTCTGAACACTGAAGCTTTCTTT
TRBJ2-3 | TRBV6-5 | TRBD2 | . | CASGLAGGRWYF | TGTGCCAGCGGTCTAGCGGGGGGGAGGTGGTATTTT
TRBJ2-7 | TRBV29-1 | . | . | CSVVSGKNGEQYF | TGCAGCGTTGTTTCAGGGAAGAATGGCGAGCAGTACTTC
TRBJ2-7 | TRBV29-1 | TRBD1 | . | CSVEAPDRGYYEQYF | TGCAGCGTTGAAGCCCCCGACAGGGGATACTACGAGCAGTACTTC
TRBJ2-5 | TRBV7-2 | TRBD2 | . | CASSLVSSGGSSYQETQYF | TGTGCCAGCAGCTTAGTAAGCAGCGGGGGGTCATCGTACCAAGAGACCCAGTACTTC
TRBJ2-3 | TRBV5-4 | TRBD2 | . | CASSPLAKNTDTQYF | TGTGCCAGCAGTCCACTAGCGAAGAACACAGATACGCAGTATTTT
TRBJ1-5 | TRBV27 | . | . | CASSFRGNQPQHF | TGTGCCAGCTCCTTTAGGGGGAATCAGCCCCAGCATTTT
TRBJ2-5 | TRBV18 | TRBD1 | . | CASSPRKGQEETQYF | TGTGCCAGCTCACCACGGAAGGGACAGGAGGAGACCCAGTACTTC
TRBJ1-1 | TRBV28 | . | . | CATQTEGGWTEAFF | TGTGCCACCCAAACCGAGGGGGGGTGGACTGAAGCTTTCTTT
TRBJ1-6 | TRBV19 | TRBD1 | . | CASSPGQGVALHF | TGTGCCAGTAGTCCGGGACAGGGTGTGGCCCTCCACTTT
TRBJ2-7 | TRBV27 | TRBD2 | . | CASSYSGLAGGAYEQYF | TGTGCCAGCAGTTACTCCGGGCTAGCGGGAGGCGCCTACGAGCAGTACTTC
TRBJ1-5 | TRBV19 | TRBD1 | . | CASKGRQGRQPQHF | TGTGCCAGTAAGGGGAGACAGGGGAGGCAGCCCCAGCATTTT
TRBJ2-1 | TRBV19 | . | . | CASSIGGSEQFF | TGTGCCAGTAGTATAGGAGGGAGTGAGCAGTTCTTC
TRBJ1-5 | TRBV28 | TRBD1 | . | CASTSRTGFFQPQHF | TGTGCCAGCACTTCAAGGACAGGGTTTTTTCAGCCCCAGCATTTT
TRBJ1-6 | TRBV6-6 | TRBD1 | . | CASRESDRVNSPLHF | TGTGCCAGCAGGGAATCGGACAGGGTTAATTCACCCCTCCACTTT
TRBJ2-1 | TRBV7-9 | . | . | CASSYVGRAGEQFF | TGTGCCAGCAGCTACGTAGGGAGAGCGGGTGAGCAGTTCTTC
TRBJ2-5 | TRBV4-1 | . | . | CASSQVAARETQYF | TGCGCCAGCAGCCAAGTCGCGGCTCGGGAGACCCAGTACTTC
TRBJ1-4 | TRBV6-6 | . | . | CASNPADRSDEKLFF | TGTGCCAGCAACCCGGCCGACAGATCCGATGAAAAACTGTTTTTT
TRBJ1-3 | TRBV5-4 | TRBD1 | . | CASSRDRGTLSGNTIYF | TGTGCCAGCAGCCGGGACAGGGGGACCCTCTCTGGAAACACCATATATTTT
TRBJ1-1 | TRBV4-1 | . | . | CASSQALEVSRYTEAFF | TGCGCCAGCAGCCAGGCTCTAGAGGTCAGTAGGTACACTGAAGCTTTCTTT